These T cell receptor beta chains were read from a single sample in a study of regulatory and conventional T cells in RAG deficiency. The assay was immunoSEQ multiplex PCR, and TCRdb's table has in-frame clones only and misses some. This table has 34,000 or so clones, around 91% appearing once. The sample was also linked to a second study, of regulatory T cells.

The specimen sequenced was CD8+ T cells sorted from blood. These receptor sequences come from a human donor in good health. CDR3s include the opening cysteine and the closing phenylalanine or tryptophan. Fields, in order: V gene, J gene, CDR3 protein.

V: TRBV4-2; J: TRBJ2-5; CDR3: CASSLRTSGAEAQYF
V: TRBV30; J: TRBJ2-7; CDR3: CAWTPWTSGGTHSYEQYF
V: TRBV7-9; J: TRBJ2-1; CDR3: CASSHSSVTYNEQFF
V: TRBV6-5; J: TRBJ1-5; CDR3: CASTTGQGTQPQHF
V: TRBV21-1; J: TRBJ1-1; CDR3: CASSKGGVTEAFF
V: TRBV19; J: TRBJ2-5; CDR3: CASSKGTGAAQKTQYF
V: TRBV5-1; J: TRBJ1-4; CDR3: CASSLTGALNEKLFF
V: TRBV19; J: TRBJ2-1; CDR3: CASSILLADNEQFF
V: TRBV21-1; J: TRBJ1-1; CDR3: CASSKDRGLGTEAFF
V: TRBV12-5; J: TRBJ1-3; CDR3: CASGFGPDTIYF
V: TRBV6-6; J: TRBJ1-2; CDR3: CASSYGQGGGYTF
V: TRBV5-1; J: TRBJ2-3; CDR3: CASSEAGQGTDTQYF
V: TRBV6-1; J: TRBJ2-5; CDR3: CASSADFWETQYF
V: TRBV19; J: TRBJ2-7; CDR3: CASSIAMPGQGVSYEQYF
V: TRBV9; J: TRBJ2-7; CDR3: CASSADRGTEQYF
V: TRBV4-2; J: TRBJ2-1; CDR3: CASSDWGTGGPYNEQFF
V: TRBV15; J: -; CDR3: CATSRGTGGTYEQYF
V: TRBV11-3; J: TRBJ2-2; CDR3: CASSLDKGTGNTGELFF
V: TRBV4-2; J: TRBJ2-2; CDR3: CASSPERGELFF
V: TRBV6-1; J: TRBJ2-1; CDR3: CASALGTGYNNEQFF
V: TRBV15; J: TRBJ2-5; CDR3: CATSRDQGGTQYF
V: TRBV28; J: TRBJ2-2; CDR3: CASSQNTGELFF
V: TRBV27; J: TRBJ1-1; CDR3: CASRLARGTEAFF
V: TRBV28; J: TRBJ1-1; CDR3: CASSLYSRSDTEAFF
V: TRBV5-4; J: TRBJ2-1; CDR3: CASSPSEARNEQFF
V: TRBV7-9; J: TRBJ2-7; CDR3: CASRRTSGGGEQYF
V: TRBV28; J: TRBJ1-1; CDR3: CASVMQGRTEAFF
V: TRBV10-1; J: TRBJ2-5; CDR3: CASSNREETQYF
V: TRBV6-1; J: TRBJ2-1; CDR3: CASSEGLRVIYNEQFF
V: TRBV5-1; J: TRBJ2-1; CDR3: CASSVGLGVSKYNEQFF
V: TRBV5-4; J: TRBJ2-2; CDR3: CASSRTAGTGTGELFF
V: TRBV25-1; J: TRBJ2-7; CDR3: CANERGPYEQYF
V: TRBV2; J: TRBJ2-7; CDR3: CASSEAVEQYF
V: TRBV28; J: TRBJ2-2; CDR3: CASSLFAGVVSGELFF
V: TRBV27; J: TRBJ1-2; CDR3: CASSLRTGSYGYTF
V: TRBV7-6; J: TRBJ2-3; CDR3: CASSATSGGAGDTQYF
V: TRBV6-1; J: TRBJ1-5; CDR3: CASIDRGLGQPQHF
V: TRBV6-5; J: TRBJ1-5; CDR3: CASTPGGHQPQHF
V: TRBV9; J: TRBJ1-2; CDR3: CASSLGYGYTF
V: TRBV10-3; J: TRBJ1-6; CDR3: CAISEGNNSPLHF
V: TRBV28; J: TRBJ1-2; CDR3: CASSLVEMKGWGYGYTF
V: TRBV5-1; J: TRBJ2-1; CDR3: CASGVAGGDEQFF
V: TRBV6-1; J: TRBJ2-2; CDR3: CASSEKVPRGTGELFF
V: TRBV11-2; J: TRBJ1-1; CDR3: CASSPDRGGTEAFF
V: TRBV6-1; J: TRBJ2-1; CDR3: CASSEALAPPYNEQFF
V: TRBV20-1; J: TRBJ2-3; CDR3: CSSILTDTQYF
V: TRBV7-2; J: TRBJ2-7; CDR3: CASSLGRQGYEQYF
V: TRBV9; J: TRBJ1-2; CDR3: CASSGKQGAGRGYTF
V: TRBV7-2; J: TRBJ1-5; CDR3: CASSSSGRNQPQHF
V: TRBV19; J: TRBJ1-1; CDR3: CASSIGAGRASAEAFF
V: TRBV19; J: TRBJ1-4; CDR3: CASREDNTDEKLFF
V: TRBV27; J: TRBJ1-2; CDR3: CASSPRSGGVEAYTF
V: TRBV30; J: TRBJ2-1; CDR3: CAWAPGTSGFMGEQFF
V: TRBV19; J: TRBJ1-4; CDR3: CASSSVMGVRDNEKLFF
V: TRBV27; J: TRBJ2-7; CDR3: CASGSHFSYEQYF
V: TRBV9; J: TRBJ1-2; CDR3: CASSDRGELYGYTF
V: TRBV11-2; J: TRBJ2-3; CDR3: CASSLREATDTQYF
V: TRBV5-6; J: TRBJ2-3; CDR3: CASSSIHTDTQYF
V: TRBV27; J: TRBJ1-1; CDR3: CASSLLREVGTEAFF
V: TRBV6-5; J: TRBJ2-7; CDR3: CASSSSSRGAFYEQYF